These 31 T cell receptor beta chains share one sample of origin, sequenced in a study of PD-1 blockade in classical Hodgkin lymphoma. All trial patients relapsed after autologous stem cell transplantation. Magnetic negative selection served to purify CD4+ T cells out of PBMCs that had been thawed. Method: immunoSEQ multiplex PCR; TCRdb's copy keeps in-frame clones and lacks some. The sample contains over 30,000 clones, more than 80% of which appear only once. The sequenced sample was CD4+ T cells from blood, obtained at baseline. These receptors all stem from a human donor with classical Hodgkin lymphoma.

The chain recombines TRBV7-9 with TRBJ1-2; no reliable D call. Germline V gene lookup returns CDR1 SEHNR and CDR2 FQNEAQ (reference sequence). Trimming cost V 1 base and J 0 bases, with 9 bases left between them. The CDR3 length is 15 residues. CDR3 DNA sequence: TGTGCCAGCAGCTTAGACTCACCGTCTAACTATGGCTACACCTTC. Protein: CASSLDSPSNYGYTF. The entire variable domain, with the rest obtained from reference TRBV7-9 and TRBJ1-2, is as follows: DTGVSQNPRHKITKRGQNVTFRCDPISEHNRLYWYRQTLGQGPEFLTYFQNEAQLEKSRLLSDRFSAERPKGSFSTLEIQRTEQGDSAMYLCASSLDSPSNYGYTFGSGTRLTVV.

The chain employs TRBV9 and TRBJ1-2; D may be TRBD1 (6 bases). CDR1 is SGDLS, CDR2 YYNGEE, per germline. V was pared by 3 bases and J by 1 base, with 16 bases between. The CDR3 contains 16 residues. The CDR3 region has the DNA TGTGCCAGCAGCGCAAGCGGGGCAGGGGTTAACTATGGCTACACCTTC. Translation: CASSASGAGVNYGYTF.

The chain combines TRBV9 with TRBJ2-5, with D possibly matching TRBD2 (6 bases). CDR1 SGDLS and CDR2 YYNGEE come from the germline V gene. The CDR3 is 15 residues long. The V gene lost 2 bases and the J gene lost 2 bases, with 13 bases spanning the gap. CDR3 in DNA: TGTGCCAGCAGCGTTGGGACTCTTACTCAAGAGACCCAGTACTTC. It is translated as CASSVGTLTQETQYF. Full variable domain (missing parts from reference TRBV9 and TRBJ2-5): DSGVTQTPKHLITATGQRVTLRCSPRSGDLSVYWYQQSLDQGLQFLIQYYNGEERAKGNILERFSAQQFPDLHSELNLSSLELGDSALYFCASSVGTLTQETQYFGPGTRLLVL.

V usage is TRBV27 and J usage is TRBJ2-7; D may be TRBD1 or TRBD2 (5 bases each). Germline assignment: CDR1 MNHEY and CDR2 SMNVEV (reference sequence). The length of the CDR3 is 15 residues. Trimming took 4 bases from V and 0 from J, leaving 13 bases between them. The CDR3 coding sequence is TGTGCCAGCAGTTCCCCGGGACGCACCTCCTACGAGCAGTACTTC. As protein: CASSSPGRTSYEQYF.

This clone was seen a single time. The chain recombines TRBV6-1 with TRBJ2-2; D may be TRBD2 (5 bases). From germline, CDR1 is MNHNS and CDR2 SASEGT. The CDR3 spans 14 residues. V was trimmed by 2 bases and J by 5 bases, leaving 9 bases between them. CDR3 coding DNA: TGTGCCAGCAGTGAATTTCGAGGGACCGGGGAGCTGTTTTTT. Translated, it gives CASSEFRGTGELFF.

The chain recombines TRBV4-1 with TRBJ1-3; D remains ambiguous. V was shortened by 5 bases and J by 0 bases, with 23 bases between the two germline ends. The germline gives CDR1 MGHRA, CDR2 YSYEKL. The CDR3 consists of 19 residues. This CDR3 is CASSLGFPKGLASGNTIYF. CDR3 in DNA: TGCGCCAGCAGCTTGGGGTTCCCAAAGGGCTTGGCCTCTGGAAACACCATATATTTT.

V and J are TRBV15 and TRBJ1-5, with D unclear. Trimming removed 6 bases from V and 4 bases from J, with 22 bases in between. In germline, CDR1 is LNHNV, CDR2 YYDKDF (reference sequence). There are 17 residues in the CDR3. The CDR3 is CATSHDSSENQNQPQHF. CDR3 DNA: TGTGCCACCAGTCACGACTCTTCCGAGAACCAAAATCAGCCCCAGCATTTT. The variable domain in full, completed from reference TRBV15 and TRBJ1-5, reads DAMVIQNPRYQVTQFGKPVTLSCSQTLNHNVMYWYQQKSSQAPKLLFHYYDKDFNNEADTPDNFQSRRPNTSFCFLDIRSPGLGDTAMYLCATSHDSSENQNQPQHFGDGTRLSIL.

The CDR3 reads CAWSVGVRGSAQHF. The CDR3 nucleotides read TGTGCCTGGAGTGTAGGTGTCAGGGGGTCCGCCCAGCATTTT. The genes are TRBV30 and TRBJ1-5; 7 bases fit TRBD1. The CDR3 is 14 residues long. V shed 0 bases and J 11 bases; nucleotides not matched to a gene: 10. In germline, CDR1 is GTSNPN, CDR2 SVGIG (reference sequence).

J is TRBJ1-5 and V is TRBV2, with a possible D match to TRBD1 (5 bases). V was trimmed by 0 bases and J by 2 bases, leaving 11 bases between them. This CDR3 has 16 amino acids. Germline V lookup: CDR1 SNHLY, CDR2 FYNNEI. Here the CDR3 reads CASSEAGGNGNQPQHF. The DNA for the CDR3 is TGTGCCAGCAGTGAAGCGGGGGGTAATGGCAATCAGCCCCAGCATTTT. The complete variable domain, with remaining parts taken from reference TRBV2 and TRBJ1-5, reads EPEVTQTPSHQVTQMGQEVILRCVPISNHLYFYWYRQILGQKVEFLVSFYNNEISEKSEIFDDQFSVERPDGSNFTLKIRSTKLEDSAMYFCASSEAGGNGNQPQHFGDGTRLSIL.

The chain is built from TRBV7-9 and TRBJ2-3; D ambiguous. The germline gives CDR1 SEHNR, CDR2 FQNEAQ (reference sequence). Trimming removed 6 bases from V and 0 bases from J, with 13 bases in between. The length of the CDR3 is 15 residues. CDR3 protein: CASSAQFLSTDTQYF. CDR3 in DNA: TGTGCCAGCAGTGCCCAGTTTCTTAGCACAGATACGCAGTATTTT.

V is TRBV6-1 and J is TRBJ2-5; 9 nucleotides agree with TRBD2. V was clipped by 2 bases and J by 3 bases; unmatched bases: 10. The CDR3 loop spans 17 amino acids. Germline values: CDR1 MNHNS, CDR2 SASEGT. CDR3 sequence reads: CASSEYGRREGKETQYF. In DNA, the CDR3 is TGTGCCAGCAGTGAATATGGGAGGCGGGAGGGGAAAGAGACCCAGTACTTC.

The V gene is TRBV27, the J gene TRBJ1-1; D may be TRBD1 (5 bases). The CDR3 is 14 residues long. V lost 0 bases and J lost 7, with 12 bases in between. CDR1 is MNHEY, CDR2 SMNVEV, per germline (reference sequence). CDR3 amino acids: CASSLSVRDREAFF. The DNA for the CDR3 is TGTGCCAGCAGTTTATCGGTGAGGGACCGTGAAGCTTTCTTT.

The V and J genes are TRBV2 and TRBJ2-3, with D perhaps being TRBD1 or TRBD2 (5 bases each). CDR3 length: 17 residues. V was clipped by 6 bases and J by 2 bases, with 21 bases between them. In germline, CDR1 is SNHLY, CDR2 FYNNEI. CDR3 amino acids: CASSETGTRLFTDTQYF. In nucleotides, the CDR3 is TGTGCCAGCAGCGAAACCGGGACCAGGCTCTTCACAGATACGCAGTATTTT.

V gene TRBV28 combines with J gene TRBJ1-1; D is unclear. CDR1 and CDR2 (germline): MDHEN, SYDVKM. The length of the CDR3 is 14 residues. Trimming left V 7 bases short and J 4 bases short, with 16 bases between. CDR3 coding DNA: TGTGCCAGCACTTTTGGGTACTTGGGCACTGAAGCTTTCTTT. Amino acid sequence: CASTFGYLGTEAFF.

The V gene is TRBV28, the J gene TRBJ1-1; D perhaps matches TRBD1 (5 bases). Germline-derived CDR1 and CDR2 are MDHEN and SYDVKM. Trimming pared 6 bases from V and 11 bases from J, leaving 22 bases between. The CDR3 spans 14 residues. The chain's CDR3 is CASSGFLGTASAFF. CDR3 DNA sequence: TGTGCCAGCAGCGGGTTCTTGGGGACGGCGTCGGCTTTCTTT.

The CDR3 coding sequence is TGTGCCAGCAGTGTGGTCAGGCTTAATCAGCCCCAGCATTTT. Translating gives CASSVVRLNQPQHF. The chain employs TRBV6-1 and TRBJ1-5, with no clear D. The germline V gene encodes CDR1 MNHNS and CDR2 SASEGT. Trimming pared 4 bases from V and 4 bases from J, leaving 11 bases between. The CDR3 has 14 residues.

The CDR3 DNA is TGTGCCAGCAGTGTTGAGGGGGCTTGGGGCACTGAAGCTTTCTTT. Translating it yields CASSVEGAWGTEAFF. The chain recombines TRBV6-4 with TRBJ1-1, with TRBD1 matching over 7 bases. V gave up 4 bases and J gave up 4 bases; unmatched junction bases: 9. From germline, CDR1 is MRHNA and CDR2 SNTAGT. This CDR3 region has 15 residues.

This rearrangement joins TRBV28 to TRBJ1-1; 7 bases align to TRBD1. The CDR3 contains 13 residues. The J segment lost 11 bases and the V segment lost 6 bases, leaving 12 bases of the junction unmatched. Looked up from germline, CDR1 is MDHEN and CDR2 is SYDVKM. CDR3 amino acids: CASRPPTGLGAFF. CDR3 in DNA: TGTGCCAGCAGACCCCCGACAGGGTTGGGTGCTTTCTTT.

The chain carries TRBV6-1 and TRBJ1-5; no definite D call. V was shortened by 8 bases and J by 5 bases, with 13 bases between the two germline ends. The germline CDR1 and CDR2 sequences are MNHNS and SASEGT. The CDR3 runs 13 residues. CDR3 amino acids: CASQGTDYQPQHF. The CDR3, as DNA: TGTGCCAGCCAAGGAACCGACTATCAGCCCCAGCATTTT.

The chain employs TRBV11-2 and TRBJ1-5, with D hard to call. With 5 bases removed from V and 2 bases from J, the gap between germline ends came to 10 bases. CDR1 and CDR2 from the germline V gene are SGHAT and FQNNGV. There are 14 residues in the CDR3. Here the CDR3 reads CASSLATGNQPQHF. CDR3 DNA sequence: TGTGCCAGCAGCCTAGCCACGGGCAATCAGCCCCAGCATTTT.

This chain joins TRBV4-1 and TRBJ2-2; D ambiguous. Germline V lookup: CDR1 MGHRA, CDR2 YSYEKL. With 2 bases removed from V and 0 bases from J, the gap between germline ends came to 7 bases. The CDR3 has 15 residues. CDR3 sequence reads: CASSQPWANTGELFF. CDR3 nucleotides: TGCGCCAGCAGCCAACCATGGGCGAACACCGGGGAGCTGTTTTTT.

This chain uses TRBV28 with TRBJ1-3; D is unclear. Germline CDR1 is MDHEN and CDR2 is SYDVKM. The length of the CDR3 is 16 residues. Trimming took off 1 base at V and 4 bases at J, with 14 bases between the two ends. Written as DNA, the CDR3 is TGTGCCAGCAGTTTATCCCCGGGCTCTATAGGAAACACCATATATTTT. Its protein product is CASSLSPGSIGNTIYF.

The chain employs TRBV18 and TRBJ2-5; 8 nucleotides match TRBD1. Germline CDR1 reads KGHSH; CDR2 reads LQKENI. Unmatched junction bases numbered 12, after V lost 8 bases and J lost 7 bases. This CDR3 is 14 amino acids long. The CDR3 region is CASTLTGASGTQYF. Here the CDR3 DNA reads TGTGCCAGCACCCTGACAGGGGCCTCGGGGACCCAGTACTTC. Full variable domain (missing parts from reference TRBV18 and TRBJ2-5): NAGVMQNPRHLVRRRGQEARLRCSPMKGHSHVYWYRQLPEEGLKFMVYLQKENIIDESGMPKERFSAEFPKEGPSILRIQQVVRGDSAAYFCASTLTGASGTQYFGPGTRLLVL.

The chain carries TRBV28 and TRBJ1-2; D not resolved. The CDR3 totals 12 residues. Germline-derived CDR1 and CDR2 are MDHEN and SYDVKM. Trimming pared 8 bases from V and 4 bases from J, leaving 11 bases between. In DNA, the CDR3 is TGTGCCAGCCACCTCGGAATCTATGGCTACACCTTC. This gives the protein CASHLGIYGYTF.

The chain recombines TRBV2 with TRBJ1-5; D gene ambiguous. The CDR3 length is 14 residues. V lost 8 bases and J lost 3, with 14 bases in between. CDR1 and CDR2 from the germline V gene are SNHLY and FYNNEI. The CDR3 is CASGDLRYNQPQHF. CDR3 nucleotide sequence: TGTGCCAGCGGGGATCTAAGGTACAATCAGCCCCAGCATTTT.

V gene TRBV18 combines with J gene TRBJ2-7; D unclear. This CDR3 is built from 13 residues. Germline-derived CDR1 and CDR2 are KGHSH and LQKENI. Trimming took off 1 base at V and 3 bases at J, with 7 bases between the two ends. The CDR3 spells CASSPLENYEQYF. The DNA for the CDR3 is TGTGCCAGCTCACCACTGGAAAACTACGAGCAGTACTTC.

The rearrangement uses TRBV27 and TRBJ1-4; no clear D gene. The CDR3 loop spans 15 amino acids. Deletions cut 2 bases from V and 2 bases from J, with 9 bases between. Germline assignment: CDR1 MNHEY and CDR2 SMNVEV (reference sequence). CDR3 bases: TGTGCCAGCAGTTTAGCGGGCGCGACTAATGAAAAACTGTTTTTT. Its protein product is CASSLAGATNEKLFF.

The chain links TRBV30 to TRBJ1-4, with D possibly matching TRBD1 (6 bases). V dropped 0 bases and J dropped 13 bases, with 12 bases sitting between them. This CDR3 is built from 12 residues. Germline V gives CDR1 GTSNPN, CDR2 SVGIG (reference sequence). This CDR3 reads CAWSVLKGVLFF. For the CDR3, the DNA is TGTGCCTGGAGTGTACTAAAGGGGGTACTGTTTTTT.

CDR3 coding DNA: TGCAGCGTTGAAGGGGAGCAGCCGACTAACTATGGCTACACCTTC. It specifies CSVEGEQPTNYGYTF. The chain couples TRBV29-1 to TRBJ1-2, with D unclear. Per the germline V gene, CDR1 is SQVTM and CDR2 is ANQGSEA. V lost 1 base to trimming and J lost 0 bases, with 12 bases between them. The CDR3 runs to 15 residues.

This chain connects TRBV30 to TRBJ2-3; D not certain. Trimming cost V 4 bases and J 2 bases, with 7 bases left between them. This CDR3 comprises 12 residues. Per the germline V gene, CDR1 is GTSNPN and CDR2 is SVGIG (reference sequence). CDR3 amino acids: CAWNLYTDTQYF. CDR3 in DNA: TGTGCCTGGAACTTATACACAGATACGCAGTATTTT.

CDR3 in amino acids: CASSVVPTQGILTSGYTF. CDR3 in DNA: TGTGCCAGCAGCGTAGTCCCAACACAGGGGATCCTCACGTCTGGCTACACCTTC. The gene calls are TRBV9 and TRBJ1-2, with 7 bases lining up with TRBD1. Germline CDR1 SGDLS, CDR2 YYNGEE. This CDR3 is 18 amino acids long. V lost 0 bases to trimming and J lost 7 bases; unmatched junction nucleotides: 18.